This T cell receptor beta chain was retrieved from a study of T cell repertoires in cytomegalovirus infection. This clonotype was counted many times. What it recognizes is unknown. Looked up from germline, CDR1 is MNHEY and CDR2 is SMNVEV (reference sequence). The CDR3 sequence is 14 residues long. With 6 bases removed from V and 3 bases from J, the gap between germline ends came to 14 bases. Whole-study findings and limits: Clonotype analysis showed dominance of the ex vivo response by HLA-C-restricted CMV-specific TCR beta clonotypes.

A single record per CDR3 protein comes from TCRdb applying MiXCR to the reads. Among tens of thousands of distinct CDR3 sequences listed, about 18% were seen once. This sequence joins TRBV27 and TRBJ1-1; a possible D gene is TRBD1 (5 bases). The clonotype originates from a human donor in good health (CMV status not recorded). Some clones in this sample may be carry-over from other donors' samples. Material: CD8+ T cells from cultured PBMCs, obtained from culture after CMV antigen stimulation. DNA of the CDR3: TGTGCCAGCAGCGATTTGACAGATTACACTGAAGCTTTCTTT. Translated: CASSDLTDYTEAFF.